These 6 T cell receptor beta chains were sequenced from one sample in a study of T cells expressing NK-cell markers. TCRdb reanalyzed the 5' RACE reads and collapses them to one entry per CDR3 protein, without DNA. Here the sample table reports some 190,000 distinct CDR3 sequences. Material: blood T cells: a sorted CD56 or NKG2C T cell subset, CD4+ or CD8+ T cells, or bulk PBMC T cells (not recorded which). These receptors were obtained from a man aged 18 to 69 in good health.

V and J are TRBV12-3 or TRBV12-4 and TRBJ2-3; checking the TCRdb D call of TRBD1 is not possible without DNA. CDR3 length equals 13 residues. CDR3: CASSPGPTDTQYF.

This chain links TRBV10-3 with TRBJ1-1; the D gene TCRdb calls, TRBD1, cannot be checked with no DNA. Germline V CDR1 and CDR2: ENHRY, SYGVKD. The CDR3 extends over 12 amino acids. The CDR3 spells CAIRQGSTEAFF.

The chain has TRBV4-1 and TRBJ1-1; TCRdb outputs TRBD1, but without DNA this stays unchecked. Germline assignment: CDR1 MGHRA and CDR2 YSYEKL. CDR3 length equals 13 residues. The CDR3 sequence: CASSQARVTEAFF.

The chain couples TRBV7-8 to TRBJ2-5; TCRdb's D call of TRBD2 is untestable without DNA. Germline V gene lookup returns CDR1 SGHVS and CDR2 FQNEAQ. The CDR3 spans 15 residues. This CDR3 is CASSLYSGGIETQYF.

The chain is built from TRBV20-1 and TRBJ1-4. The CDR3 length is 16 residues. Germline CDR1 and CDR2: DFQATT and SNEGSKA (reference sequence). This CDR3 is CSARPYRSGWSEKLFF.

The chain carries TRBV5-4 and TRBJ2-2; the D call from TCRdb, TRBD1, cannot be confirmed without DNA. This CDR3 comprises 15 residues. In germline, CDR1 is SGHNT, CDR2 YYREEE (reference sequence). The CDR3: CASSTDRGNTGELFF.